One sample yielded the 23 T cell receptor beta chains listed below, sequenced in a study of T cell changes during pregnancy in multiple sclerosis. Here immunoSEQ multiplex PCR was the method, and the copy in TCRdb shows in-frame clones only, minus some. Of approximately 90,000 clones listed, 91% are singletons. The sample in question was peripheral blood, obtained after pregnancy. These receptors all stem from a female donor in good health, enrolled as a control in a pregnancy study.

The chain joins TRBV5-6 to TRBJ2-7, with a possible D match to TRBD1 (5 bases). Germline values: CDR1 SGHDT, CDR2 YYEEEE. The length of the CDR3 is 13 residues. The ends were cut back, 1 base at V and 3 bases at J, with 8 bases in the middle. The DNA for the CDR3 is TGTGCCAGCAGCTTGTTACAGGACTACGAGCAGTACTTC. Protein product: CASSLLQDYEQYF.

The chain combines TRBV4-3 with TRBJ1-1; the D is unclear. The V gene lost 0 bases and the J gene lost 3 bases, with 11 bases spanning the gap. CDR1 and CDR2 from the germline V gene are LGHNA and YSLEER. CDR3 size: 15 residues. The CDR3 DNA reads TGCGCCAGCAGCCAAGAGGTAGGCAGGTACACTGAAGCTTTCTTT. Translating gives CASSQEVGRYTEAFF.

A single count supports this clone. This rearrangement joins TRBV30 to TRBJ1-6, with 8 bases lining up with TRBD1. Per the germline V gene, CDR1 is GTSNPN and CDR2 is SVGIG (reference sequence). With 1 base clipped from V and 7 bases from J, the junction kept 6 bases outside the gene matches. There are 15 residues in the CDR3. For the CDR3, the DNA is TGTGCCTGGAGTGGAACGGGACAGGAGAATTCACCCCTCCACTTT. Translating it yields CAWSGTGQENSPLHF.

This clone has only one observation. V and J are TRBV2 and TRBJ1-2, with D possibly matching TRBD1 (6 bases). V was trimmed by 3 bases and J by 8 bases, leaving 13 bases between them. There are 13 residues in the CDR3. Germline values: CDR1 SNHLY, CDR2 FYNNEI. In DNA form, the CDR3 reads TGTGCCAGCAGTGACCCAAACAGGGAGGGCTACACCTTC. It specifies CASSDPNREGYTF.

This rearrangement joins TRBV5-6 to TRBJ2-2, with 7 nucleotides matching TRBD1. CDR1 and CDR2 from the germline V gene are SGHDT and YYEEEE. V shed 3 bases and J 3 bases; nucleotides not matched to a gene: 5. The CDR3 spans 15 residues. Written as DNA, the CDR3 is TGTGCCAGCAGCTCGACAGGGTATCACACCGGGGAGCTGTTTTTT. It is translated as CASSSTGYHTGELFF.

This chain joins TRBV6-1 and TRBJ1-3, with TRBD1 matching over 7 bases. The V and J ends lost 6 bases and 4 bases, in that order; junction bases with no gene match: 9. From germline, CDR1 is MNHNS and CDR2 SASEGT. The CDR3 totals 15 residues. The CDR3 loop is CASSNRGWSGNTIYF. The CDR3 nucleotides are TGTGCCAGCAGCAACAGGGGCTGGAGCGGAAACACCATATATTTT.

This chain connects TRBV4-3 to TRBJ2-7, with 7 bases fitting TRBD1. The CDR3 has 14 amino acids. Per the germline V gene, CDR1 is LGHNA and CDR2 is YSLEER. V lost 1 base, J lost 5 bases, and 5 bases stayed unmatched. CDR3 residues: CASSQAPTGNEQYF. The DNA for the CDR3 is TGCGCCAGCAGCCAAGCGCCGACAGGGAACGAGCAGTACTTC.

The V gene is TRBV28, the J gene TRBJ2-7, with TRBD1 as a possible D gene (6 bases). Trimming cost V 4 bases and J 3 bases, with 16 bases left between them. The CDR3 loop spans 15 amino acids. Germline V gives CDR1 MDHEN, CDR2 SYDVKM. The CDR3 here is CASSSPAGDIYEQYF. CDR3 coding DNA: TGTGCCAGCAGTTCCCCAGCAGGGGACATCTACGAGCAGTACTTC.

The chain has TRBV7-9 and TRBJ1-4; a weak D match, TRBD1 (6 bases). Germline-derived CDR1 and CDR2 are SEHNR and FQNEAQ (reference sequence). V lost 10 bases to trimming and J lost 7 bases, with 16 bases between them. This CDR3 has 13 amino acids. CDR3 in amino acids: CATQGAGGEKLFF. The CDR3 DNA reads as TGTGCCACACAGGGCGCCGGCGGTGAAAAACTGTTTTTT.

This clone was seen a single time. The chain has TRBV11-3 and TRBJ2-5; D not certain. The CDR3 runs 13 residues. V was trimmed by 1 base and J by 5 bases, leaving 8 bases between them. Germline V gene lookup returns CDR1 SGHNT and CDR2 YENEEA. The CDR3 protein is CASSLGPGETQYF. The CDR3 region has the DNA TGTGCCAGCAGCTTAGGCCCCGGGGAGACCCAGTACTTC.

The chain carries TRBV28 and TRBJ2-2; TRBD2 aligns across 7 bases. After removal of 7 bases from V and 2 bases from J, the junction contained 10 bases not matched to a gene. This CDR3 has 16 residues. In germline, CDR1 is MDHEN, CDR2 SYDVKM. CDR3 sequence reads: CASIQGGGVNTGELFF. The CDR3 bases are TGTGCCAGCATTCAAGGTGGGGGGGTCAACACCGGGGAGCTGTTTTTT.

The CDR3 DNA is TGCGCCAGCAGCCGAGGACAGTCCGAAGCTTTCTTT. As protein: CASSRGQSEAFF. The genes are TRBV4-3 and TRBJ1-1; a possible D gene is TRBD1 (6 bases). The CDR3 runs 12 residues. V was clipped by 4 bases and J by 8 bases, with 11 bases between them. The V gene's germline CDR1 is LGHNA and CDR2 YSLEER.

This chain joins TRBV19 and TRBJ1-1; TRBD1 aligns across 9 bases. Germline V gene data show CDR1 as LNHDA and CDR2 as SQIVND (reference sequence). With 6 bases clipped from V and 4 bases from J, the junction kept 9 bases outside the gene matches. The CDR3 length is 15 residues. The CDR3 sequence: CASRTGTGRGTEAFF. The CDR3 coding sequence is TGTGCCAGTAGAACGGGGACAGGGCGTGGCACTGAAGCTTTCTTT.

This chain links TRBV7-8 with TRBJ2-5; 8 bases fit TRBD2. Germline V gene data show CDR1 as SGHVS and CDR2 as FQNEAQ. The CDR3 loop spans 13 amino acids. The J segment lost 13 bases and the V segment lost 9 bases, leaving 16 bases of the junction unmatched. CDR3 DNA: TGTGCCAGTGGAGGGCGGGGGGTGGTCGGGAGGTACTTC. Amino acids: CASGGRGVVGRYF.

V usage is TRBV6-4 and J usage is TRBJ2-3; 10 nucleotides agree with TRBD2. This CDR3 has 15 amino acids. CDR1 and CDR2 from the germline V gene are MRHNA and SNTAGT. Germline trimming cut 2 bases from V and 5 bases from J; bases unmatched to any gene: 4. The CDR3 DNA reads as TGTGCCAGCAGTGACATATCTAGCGGGGGAGATACGCAGTATTTT. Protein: CASSDISSGGDTQYF.

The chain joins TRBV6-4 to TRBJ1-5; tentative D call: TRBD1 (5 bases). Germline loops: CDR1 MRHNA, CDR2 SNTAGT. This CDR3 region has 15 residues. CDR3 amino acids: CVHRYSRIGNQPQHF. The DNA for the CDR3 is TGTGTTCACAGGTACAGCAGGATAGGCAATCAGCCCCAGCATTTT.

CDR3 DNA sequence: TGTGCCAGCAGCTCCGGGCCAACTGGGGCCTCGGGTCAGCCCCAGCATTTT. It yields the protein CASSSGPTGASGQPQHF. V is TRBV7-2 and J is TRBJ1-5; tentative D call: TRBD1 (5 bases). With 4 bases removed from V and 6 bases from J, the gap between germline ends came to 22 bases. The germline V gene has CDR1 SGHTA and CDR2 FQGNSA. The CDR3 loop spans 17 amino acids.

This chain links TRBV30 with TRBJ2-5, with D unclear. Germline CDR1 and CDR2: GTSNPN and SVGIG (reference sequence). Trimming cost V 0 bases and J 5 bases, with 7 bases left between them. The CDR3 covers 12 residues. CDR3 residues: CAWSVTRETQYF. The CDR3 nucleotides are TGTGCCTGGAGTGTAACCAGGGAGACCCAGTACTTC.

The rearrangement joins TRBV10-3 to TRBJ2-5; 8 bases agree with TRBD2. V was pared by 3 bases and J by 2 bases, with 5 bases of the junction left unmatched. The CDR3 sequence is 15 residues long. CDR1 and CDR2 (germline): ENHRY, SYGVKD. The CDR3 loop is CAISDNSGAQETQYF. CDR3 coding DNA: TGTGCCATCAGTGATAATAGCGGGGCTCAAGAGACCCAGTACTTC.

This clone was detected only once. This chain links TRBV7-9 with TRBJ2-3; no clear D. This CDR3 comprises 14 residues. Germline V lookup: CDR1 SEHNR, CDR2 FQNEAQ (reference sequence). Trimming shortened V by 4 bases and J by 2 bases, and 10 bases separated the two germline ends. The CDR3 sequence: CASSSLGLTDTQYF. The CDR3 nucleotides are TGTGCCAGCAGCTCCCTGGGCCTCACAGATACGCAGTATTTT.

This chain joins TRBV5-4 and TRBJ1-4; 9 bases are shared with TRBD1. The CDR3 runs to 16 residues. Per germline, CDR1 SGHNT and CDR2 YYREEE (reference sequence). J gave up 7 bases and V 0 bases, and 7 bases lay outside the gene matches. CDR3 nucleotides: TGTGCCAGCAGCTTGGGGCCGGGACAGGGAGGTGAAAAACTGTTTTTT. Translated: CASSLGPGQGGEKLFF.

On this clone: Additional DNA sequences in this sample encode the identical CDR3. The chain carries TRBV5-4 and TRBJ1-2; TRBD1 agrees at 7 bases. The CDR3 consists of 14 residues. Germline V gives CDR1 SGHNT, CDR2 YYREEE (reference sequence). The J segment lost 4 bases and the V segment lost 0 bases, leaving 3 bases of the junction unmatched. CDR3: CASSLDRGAYGYTF. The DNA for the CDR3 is TGTGCCAGCAGCTTGGACAGGGGAGCCTATGGCTACACCTTC.

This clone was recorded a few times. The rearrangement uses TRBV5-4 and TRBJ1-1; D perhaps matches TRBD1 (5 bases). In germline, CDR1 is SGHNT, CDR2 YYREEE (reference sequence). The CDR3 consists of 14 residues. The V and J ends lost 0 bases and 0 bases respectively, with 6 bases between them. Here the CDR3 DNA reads TGTGCCAGCAGCTTGGGGGGCATGAACACTGAAGCTTTCTTT. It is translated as CASSLGGMNTEAFF.